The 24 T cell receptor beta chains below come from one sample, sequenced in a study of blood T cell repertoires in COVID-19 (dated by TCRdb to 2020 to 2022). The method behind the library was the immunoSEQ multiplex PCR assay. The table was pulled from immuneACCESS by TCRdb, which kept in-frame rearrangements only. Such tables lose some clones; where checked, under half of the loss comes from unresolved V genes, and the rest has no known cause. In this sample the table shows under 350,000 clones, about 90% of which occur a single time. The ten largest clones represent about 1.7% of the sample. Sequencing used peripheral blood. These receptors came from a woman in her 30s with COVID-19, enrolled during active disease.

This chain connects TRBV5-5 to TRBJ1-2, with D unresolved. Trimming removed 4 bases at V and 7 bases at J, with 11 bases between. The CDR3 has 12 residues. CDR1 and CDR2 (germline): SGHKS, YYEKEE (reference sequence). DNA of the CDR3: TGTGCCAGCAGCGGGCCGACCGGTGGCTACACCTTC. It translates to CASSGPTGGYTF.

Here the CDR3 DNA reads TGTGCCAGCAGCCCGGGGTCGGTTCGGGACTATAATTCACCCCTCCACTTT. Its protein is CASSPGSVRDYNSPLHF. The chain links TRBV7-2 to TRBJ1-6, with D unresolved. Germline V CDR1 and CDR2: SGHTA, FQGNSA. This CDR3 has 17 amino acids. Trimming shortened V by 5 bases and J by 3 bases, and 17 bases separated the two germline ends.

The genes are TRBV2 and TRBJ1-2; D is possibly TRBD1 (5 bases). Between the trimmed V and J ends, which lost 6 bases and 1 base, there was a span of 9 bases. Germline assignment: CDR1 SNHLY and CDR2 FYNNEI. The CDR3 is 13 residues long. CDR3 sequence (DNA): TGTGCCAGCAGCCCAGGGTATAACTATGGCTACACCTTC. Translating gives CASSPGYNYGYTF.

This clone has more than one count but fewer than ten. The CDR3 sequence is CASSQEGTLSYEQYF. The CDR3, as DNA: TGCGCCAGCAGCCAAGAAGGGACATTGTCCTACGAGCAGTACTTC. J is TRBJ2-7 and V is TRBV4-3; TRBD1 is a possible D gene (6 bases). CDR3 length: 15 residues. Germline values: CDR1 LGHNA, CDR2 YSLEER. V was trimmed by 0 bases and J by 1 base, leaving 10 bases between them.

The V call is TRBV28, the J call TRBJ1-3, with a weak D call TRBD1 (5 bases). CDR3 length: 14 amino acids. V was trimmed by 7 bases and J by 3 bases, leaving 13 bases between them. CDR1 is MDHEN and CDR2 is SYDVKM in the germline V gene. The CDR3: CASTSGGFGNTIYF. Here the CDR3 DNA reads TGTGCCAGCACTTCGGGGGGTTTTGGAAACACCATATATTTT.

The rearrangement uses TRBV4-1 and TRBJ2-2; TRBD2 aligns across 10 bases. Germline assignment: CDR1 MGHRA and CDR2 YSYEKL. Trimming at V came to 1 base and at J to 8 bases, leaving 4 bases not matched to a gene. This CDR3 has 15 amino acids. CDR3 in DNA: TGCGCCAGCAGCCAAGGAGCGGGGGGGCTTGGGGAGCTGTTTTTT. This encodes CASSQGAGGLGELFF.

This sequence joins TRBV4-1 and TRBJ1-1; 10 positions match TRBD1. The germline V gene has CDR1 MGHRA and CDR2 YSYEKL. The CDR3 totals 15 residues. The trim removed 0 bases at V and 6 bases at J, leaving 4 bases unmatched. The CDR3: CASSQEGQGRAEAFF. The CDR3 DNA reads TGCGCCAGCAGCCAAGAGGGACAGGGGAGGGCTGAAGCTTTCTTT.

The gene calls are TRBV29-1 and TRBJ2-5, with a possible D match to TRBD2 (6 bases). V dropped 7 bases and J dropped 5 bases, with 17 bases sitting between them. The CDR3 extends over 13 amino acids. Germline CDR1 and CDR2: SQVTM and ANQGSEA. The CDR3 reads CSARRDTGETQYF. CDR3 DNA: TGCAGCGCTAGGAGGGATACTGGGGAGACCCAGTACTTC.

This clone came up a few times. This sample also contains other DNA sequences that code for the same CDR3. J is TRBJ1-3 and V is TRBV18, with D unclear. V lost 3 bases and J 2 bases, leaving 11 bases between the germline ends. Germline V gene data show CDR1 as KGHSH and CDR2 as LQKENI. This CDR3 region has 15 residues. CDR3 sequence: CASSPAGNAGNTIYF. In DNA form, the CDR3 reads TGTGCCAGCTCACCTGCCGGGAACGCTGGAAACACCATATATTTT.

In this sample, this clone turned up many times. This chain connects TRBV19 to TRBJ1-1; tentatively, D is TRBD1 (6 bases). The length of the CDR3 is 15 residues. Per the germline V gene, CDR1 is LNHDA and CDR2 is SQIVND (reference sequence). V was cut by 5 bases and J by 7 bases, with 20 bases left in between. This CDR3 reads CASSPSRGGSDEAFF. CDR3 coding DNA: TGTGCCAGTAGTCCTTCCCGAGGGGGTTCAGATGAAGCTTTCTTT.

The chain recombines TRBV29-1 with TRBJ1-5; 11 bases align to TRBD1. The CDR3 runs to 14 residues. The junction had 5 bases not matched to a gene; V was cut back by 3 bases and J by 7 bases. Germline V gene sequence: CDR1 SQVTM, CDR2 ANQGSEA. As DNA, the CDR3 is TGCAGCGTTGACGGGACAGGGGGTGGACAGCCCCAGCATTTT. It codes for CSVDGTGGGQPQHF.

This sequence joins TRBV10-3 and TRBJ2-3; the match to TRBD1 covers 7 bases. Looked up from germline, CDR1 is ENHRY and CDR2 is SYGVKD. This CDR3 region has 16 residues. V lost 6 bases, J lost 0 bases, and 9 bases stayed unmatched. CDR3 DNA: TGTGCCATCAGACCGGGACAGAGAGCTAGCACAGATACGCAGTATTTT. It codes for CAIRPGQRASTDTQYF.

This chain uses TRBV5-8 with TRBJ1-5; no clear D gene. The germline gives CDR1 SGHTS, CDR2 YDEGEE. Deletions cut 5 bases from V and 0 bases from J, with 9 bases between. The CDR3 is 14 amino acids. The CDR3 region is CASSLVYSNQPQHF. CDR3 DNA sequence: TGTGCCAGCAGTCTTGTTTATAGCAATCAGCCCCAGCATTTT.

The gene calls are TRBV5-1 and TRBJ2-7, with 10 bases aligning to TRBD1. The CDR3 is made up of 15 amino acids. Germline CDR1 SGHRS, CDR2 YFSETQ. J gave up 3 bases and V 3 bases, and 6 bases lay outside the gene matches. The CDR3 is CASSSGTGALYEQYF. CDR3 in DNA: TGCGCCAGCAGCTCCGGGACAGGGGCCCTCTACGAGCAGTACTTC.

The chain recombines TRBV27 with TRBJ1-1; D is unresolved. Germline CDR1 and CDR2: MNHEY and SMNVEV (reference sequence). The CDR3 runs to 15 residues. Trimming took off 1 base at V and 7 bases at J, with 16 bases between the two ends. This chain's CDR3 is CASSLFPERRDEAFF. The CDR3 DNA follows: TGTGCCAGCAGTTTATTTCCTGAAAGGAGGGATGAAGCTTTCTTT.

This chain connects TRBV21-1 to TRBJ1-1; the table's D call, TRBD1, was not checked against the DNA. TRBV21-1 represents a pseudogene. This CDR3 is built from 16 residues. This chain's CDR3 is CASSKAVDRVVTEAFF. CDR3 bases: TGTGCCAGCAGCAAAGCGGTGGACAGGGTAGTCACTGAAGCTTTCTTT.

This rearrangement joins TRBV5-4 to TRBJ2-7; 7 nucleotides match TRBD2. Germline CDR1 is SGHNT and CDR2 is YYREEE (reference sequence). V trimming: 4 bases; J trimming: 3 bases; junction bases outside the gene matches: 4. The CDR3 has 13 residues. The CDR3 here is CASSKAGVYEQYF. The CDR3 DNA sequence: TGTGCCAGCAGCAAGGCGGGGGTCTACGAGCAGTACTTC.

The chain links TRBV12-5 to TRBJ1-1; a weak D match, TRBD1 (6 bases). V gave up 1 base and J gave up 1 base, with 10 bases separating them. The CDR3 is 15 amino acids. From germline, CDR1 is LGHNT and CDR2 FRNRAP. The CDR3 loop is CASGLEKQGNTEAFF. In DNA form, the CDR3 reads TGTGCTAGTGGTTTGGAGAAACAGGGGAACACTGAAGCTTTCTTT.

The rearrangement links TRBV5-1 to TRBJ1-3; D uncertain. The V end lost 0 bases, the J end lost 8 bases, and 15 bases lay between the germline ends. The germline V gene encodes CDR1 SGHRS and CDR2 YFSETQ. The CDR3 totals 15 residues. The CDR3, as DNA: TGCGCCAGCAGCTTGGCCGGTCCCCCTGTGGACACCATATATTTT. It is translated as CASSLAGPPVDTIYF.

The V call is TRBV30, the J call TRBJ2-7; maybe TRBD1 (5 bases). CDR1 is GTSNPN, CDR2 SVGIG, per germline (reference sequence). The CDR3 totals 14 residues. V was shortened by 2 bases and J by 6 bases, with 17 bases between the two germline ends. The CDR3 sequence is CAWSITGQGSEQYF. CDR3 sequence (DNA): TGTGCCTGGAGTATAACCGGGCAGGGTAGCGAGCAGTACTTC.

DNA of the CDR3: TGTGCCAGCAGTTTAACGACAGGATTTAATGAAAAACTGTTTTTT. Translation gives CASSLTTGFNEKLFF. This chain connects TRBV27 to TRBJ1-4, with D perhaps matching TRBD1 (6 bases). Looked up from germline, CDR1 is MNHEY and CDR2 is SMNVEV (reference sequence). Trimming removed 2 bases from V and 4 bases from J, with 11 bases in between. The CDR3 totals 15 residues.

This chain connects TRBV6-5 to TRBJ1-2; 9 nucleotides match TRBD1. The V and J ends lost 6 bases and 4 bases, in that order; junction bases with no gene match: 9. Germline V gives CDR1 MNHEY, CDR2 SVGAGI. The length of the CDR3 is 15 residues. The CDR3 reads CASRGQGRSSYGYTF. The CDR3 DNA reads TGTGCCAGCAGGGGACAGGGTCGCTCCTCCTATGGCTACACCTTC.

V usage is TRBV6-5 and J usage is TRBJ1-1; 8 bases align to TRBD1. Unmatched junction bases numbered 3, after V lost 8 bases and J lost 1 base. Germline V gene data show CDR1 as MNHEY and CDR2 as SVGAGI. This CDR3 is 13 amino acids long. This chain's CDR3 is CASGGQANTEAFF. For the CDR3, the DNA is TGTGCCAGCGGGGGACAGGCGAACACTGAAGCTTTCTTT.

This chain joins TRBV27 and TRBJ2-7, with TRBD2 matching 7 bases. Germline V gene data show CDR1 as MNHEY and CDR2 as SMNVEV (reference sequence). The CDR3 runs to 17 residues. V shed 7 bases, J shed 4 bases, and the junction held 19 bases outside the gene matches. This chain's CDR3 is CASIIPSCGGEMYEQYV. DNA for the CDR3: TGTGCCAGCATAATCCCTTCGTGTGGGGGGGAGATGTACGAGCAGTACGTC.